This T cell receptor beta chain is drawn from a study of cytomegalovirus exposure and HLA in healthy donors. General study points: Reports credit the classifier with highly specific, highly sensitive diagnosis of cytomegalovirus status. Researchers counted around 150 TCR beta chains as cytomegalovirus-associated. As a later analysis showed, a missense DCLRE1C variant was linked to trimming of TCR beta V- and J-genes.

These donors, healthy bone marrow donors, were studied. 60 Vbeta and 13 Jbeta primers were used in PCR. Sequencing was performed with immunoSEQ multiplex PCR; in TCRdb, only in-frame clones are kept and a portion is missing. The sample gives some 71,000 clones, 70% to 80% of which show up once; about 8.9% is in the top ten. A remark on this clone: Antigen unknown.

The CDR3 runs to 16 residues. The germline V gene encodes CDR1 LNHDA and CDR2 SQIVND (reference sequence). The V and J ends lost 6 bases and 0 bases, in that order; junction bases with no gene match: 6. Sequenced sample: PBMCs. This sequence joins TRBV19 and TRBJ2-2; the match to TRBD2 covers 8 bases. This receptor was taken from a woman aged 45 to 65 in good health and CMV-seropositive. In DNA, the CDR3 is TGTGCCAGTAGAGATGATAGCGGGACGAACACCGGGGAGCTGTTTTTT. This sequence encodes CASRDDSGTNTGELFF.